This TCR beta chain was sequenced during a study of blood T cell repertoires in COVID-19. Some clones are missing from TCRdb's copy, which holds only in-frame ones; the method was immunoSEQ multiplex PCR. The sample contains 140,000 to 150,000 clones, around 86% of which appear only once. Only one count was recorded for this clone. The CDR3 covers 16 residues. J gave up 0 bases and V 0 bases, and 2 bases lay outside the gene matches. Germline V gene data show CDR1 as SGHKS and CDR2 as YYEKEE (reference sequence). The sample was peripheral blood. This receptor was identified in a man of 80 years or more with acute or convalescent COVID-19. The J gene is TRBJ2-1, the V gene TRBV5-5, with 8 bases aligning to TRBD1. The CDR3 bases are TGTGCCAGCAGCTTGGGGACAGGGAGCTCCTACAATGAGCAGTTCTTC. This codes for CASSLGTGSSYNEQFF.